The 29 T cell receptor beta chains below come from one sample, sequenced in a study of CD8+ T cells in alopecia areata. Extracted from the samples, RNA was reverse transcribed into cDNA to serve as the sequencing template. Profiled with immunoSEQ multiplex PCR; TCRdb holds only in-frame clones, not every one. There are more than 200,000 clones in the sample; about 68% occur only once, and approximately 1.2% lies in the top ten. The sequenced sample was CD4+ T cells sorted from blood, obtained at week 0. Every receptor here comes from a human donor with alopecia areata.

The chain combines TRBV9 with TRBJ1-6; D uncertain. Germline V lookup: CDR1 SGDLS, CDR2 YYNGEE. The V gene lost 2 bases and the J gene lost 10 bases, with 13 bases spanning the gap. The CDR3 extends over 14 amino acids. The chain's CDR3 is CASSVSANSSPLHF. CDR3 nucleotides: TGTGCCAGCAGCGTTTCCGCAAACTCCTCACCCCTCCACTTT. Looking up the rest from reference TRBV9 and TRBJ1-6 gives the full variable domain: DSGVTQTPKHLITATGQRVTLRCSPRSGDLSVYWYQQSLDQGLQFLIQYYNGEERAKGNILERFSAQQFPDLHSELNLSSLELGDSALYFCASSVSANSSPLHFGNGTRLTVT.

The gene calls are TRBV9 and TRBJ2-5; TRBD1 agrees at 7 bases. Germline values: CDR1 SGDLS, CDR2 YYNGEE. The CDR3 has 14 residues. V lost 0 bases to trimming and J lost 9 bases; unmatched junction nucleotides: 8. The DNA for the CDR3 is TGTGCCAGCAGCGTAGGAGGGGGCCCAACGGCCCAGTACTTC. Protein sequence: CASSVGGGPTAQYF.

This clone occurred a few times. V and J are TRBV29-1 and TRBJ1-1; 7 nucleotides align to TRBD1. Germline assignment: CDR1 SQVTM and CDR2 ANQGSEA. This CDR3 region has 14 residues. Losses at the gene ends were 4 bases for V and 5 bases for J; bases not matched to a gene: 10. As DNA, the CDR3 is TGCAGCGTTGCGTGGGACAGCATGGGAACTGAAGCTTTCTTT. Residues: CSVAWDSMGTEAFF.

V and J are TRBV30 and TRBJ1-6; a weak D match, TRBD1 (6 bases). This CDR3 is 15 amino acids long. V was shortened by 1 base and J by 4 bases, with 11 bases between the two germline ends. Per the germline V gene, CDR1 is GTSNPN and CDR2 is SVGIG (reference sequence). The CDR3 region has the DNA TGTGCCTGGAGTGCCCGGACAGATTATAATTCACCCCTCCACTTT. It translates to CAWSARTDYNSPLHF. Looking up the rest from reference TRBV30 and TRBJ1-6 gives the full variable domain: SQTIHQWPATLVQPVGSPLSLECTVEGTSNPNLYWYRQAAGRGLQLLFYSVGIGQISSEVPQNLSASRPQDRQFILSSKKLLLSDSGFYLCAWSARTDYNSPLHFGNGTRLTVT.

This clone turned up a few times. The gene calls are TRBV29-1 and TRBJ2-6; D gene unclear. This CDR3 is 14 amino acids long. Per the germline V gene, CDR1 is SQVTM and CDR2 is ANQGSEA. V was clipped by 4 bases and J by 0 bases, with 7 bases between them. The CDR3 DNA reads TGCAGCGTTGGAGTTAGCTCTGGGGCCAACGTCCTGACTTTC. Amino acid sequence: CSVGVSSGANVLTF.

V usage is TRBV29-1 and J usage is TRBJ1-4; D remains ambiguous. Germline V lookup: CDR1 SQVTM, CDR2 ANQGSEA. The CDR3 runs to 12 residues. The V end lost 7 bases, the J end lost 5 bases, and 11 bases lay between the germline ends. CDR3 bases: TGCAGCGCAGGCGGTCAGAATGAAAAACTGTTTTTT. Translating it yields CSAGGQNEKLFF.

This chain connects TRBV30 to TRBJ2-5; D is perhaps TRBD2 (5 bases). V lost 1 base and J 0 bases, leaving 6 bases between the germline ends. The V gene's germline CDR1 is GTSNPN and CDR2 SVGIG (reference sequence). The CDR3 loop spans 13 amino acids. The CDR3 DNA sequence: TGTGCCTGGAGTGGCGGGTACCAAGAGACCCAGTACTTC. Translated, it gives CAWSGGYQETQYF.

This clone appeared once. CDR3 DNA: TGTGCCAGCAGACACAGGGAGTTCGGCACAGATACGCAGTATTTT. Translating gives CASRHREFGTDTQYF. V is TRBV27 and J is TRBJ2-3; tentatively, D is TRBD1 (6 bases). Germline V gene data show CDR1 as MNHEY and CDR2 as SMNVEV (reference sequence). V lost 6 bases and J 1 base, leaving 14 bases between the germline ends. The CDR3 has 15 residues.

V gene TRBV5-1 combines with J gene TRBJ2-2; D remains ambiguous. Trimming took 0 bases from V and 0 from J, leaving 3 bases between them. The germline V gene encodes CDR1 SGHRS and CDR2 YFSETQ. The CDR3 covers 14 residues. CDR3 DNA: TGCGCCAGCAGCTTGGTTCCGAACACCGGGGAGCTGTTTTTT. As protein: CASSLVPNTGELFF.

The rearrangement joins TRBV2 to TRBJ2-1, with D hard to call. The CDR3 loop spans 15 amino acids. With 10 bases removed from V and 0 bases from J, the gap between germline ends came to 16 bases. Germline CDR1 and CDR2: SNHLY and FYNNEI. The CDR3 loop reads CAILRSRSSYNEQFF. CDR3 DNA sequence: TGTGCCATCCTAAGATCACGAAGCTCCTACAATGAGCAGTTCTTC.

CDR3 sequence reads: CASSQGFALGTGAFF. DNA of the CDR3: TGCGCCAGCAGCCAAGGTTTCGCCTTAGGGACAGGAGCTTTCTTT. The chain has TRBV4-1 and TRBJ1-1, with 8 bases matching TRBD1. The CDR3 runs to 15 residues. The ends lost 1 base at V and 10 bases at J; junction bases unmatched: 11. The V gene's germline CDR1 is MGHRA and CDR2 YSYEKL.

This clone appeared a single time. This chain joins TRBV30 and TRBJ2-1; no reliable D call. The CDR3 length is 12 residues. V lost 3 bases and J lost 10, with 13 bases in between. In germline, CDR1 is GTSNPN, CDR2 SVGIG (reference sequence). The CDR3 DNA follows: TGTGCCTGGAGGGGCCTAGACATCGAGCAGTTCTTC. This translates into CAWRGLDIEQFF.

This clone is a singleton in its sample. V is TRBV2 and J is TRBJ2-7; 7 bases match TRBD1. V was pared by 10 bases and J by 7 bases, with 10 bases of the junction left unmatched. This CDR3 region has 12 residues. Per germline, CDR1 SNHLY and CDR2 FYNNEI. The CDR3 bases are TGTGCCAAGTCGACAGGGTTGGGGGAGCAGTACTTC. Translation gives CAKSTGLGEQYF.

This clone was counted once. This chain joins TRBV29-1 and TRBJ2-1; D perhaps matches TRBD1 (5 bases). Trimming pared 7 bases from V and 4 bases from J, leaving 11 bases between. The germline CDR1 and CDR2 sequences are SQVTM and ANQGSEA. CDR3 length equals 12 residues. The CDR3 nucleotides are TGCAGCGCCGAAGGGGTGTACAATGAGCAGTTCTTC. Amino acids: CSAEGVYNEQFF.

The chain combines TRBV12-5 with TRBJ2-5, with TRBD1 identical over 9 bases. Per the germline V gene, CDR1 is LGHNT and CDR2 is FRNRAP. Unmatched junction bases numbered 9, after V lost 6 bases and J lost 7 bases. This CDR3 is built from 14 residues. This chain's CDR3 is CASGLGQGMGTQYF. The CDR3 bases are TGTGCTAGTGGCCTCGGACAGGGGATGGGGACCCAGTACTTC.

This clone was detected only a few times. The sample carries other DNA sequences with the same CDR3. The rearrangement links TRBV29-1 to TRBJ2-7; 8 nucleotides match TRBD1. The CDR3 loop spans 12 amino acids. Germline values: CDR1 SQVTM, CDR2 ANQGSEA. Losses at the gene ends were 4 bases for V and 4 bases for J; bases not matched to a gene: 3. The CDR3 protein is CSVGQGFYEQYF. The CDR3 DNA sequence: TGCAGCGTTGGACAGGGGTTTTACGAGCAGTACTTC.

This clone was recorded only once. This sequence joins TRBV6-4 and TRBJ2-6; D is unclear. V was cut by 6 bases and J by 1 base, with 10 bases left in between. The CDR3 is made up of 15 amino acids. CDR1 MRHNA and CDR2 SNTAGT come from the germline V gene. As DNA, the CDR3 is TGTGCCAGCAGCCCAACAGCTTCTGGGGCCAACGTCCTGACTTTC. Translating it yields CASSPTASGANVLTF.

The CDR3: CASSEARRTYGYTF. Here the CDR3 DNA reads TGTGCCAGCAGTGAAGCGCGGCGGACCTATGGCTACACCTTC. V gene TRBV2 combines with J gene TRBJ1-2, with D hard to call. V was cut by 0 bases and J by 4 bases, with 9 bases left in between. Germline lookup yields CDR1 SNHLY and CDR2 FYNNEI. The CDR3 has 14 amino acids.

The chain is built from TRBV7-3 and TRBJ2-2; D is undetermined. The CDR3 loop spans 14 amino acids. Between the trimmed V and J ends, which lost 0 bases and 7 bases, there was a span of 9 bases. Germline assignment: CDR1 SGHTA and CDR2 FQGTGA. The CDR3 nucleotides read TGTGCCAGCAGCTTAACATCGGTCGGCGGGGAGCTGTTTTTT. Protein sequence: CASSLTSVGGELFF. Looking up the rest from reference TRBV7-3 and TRBJ2-2 gives the full variable domain: GAGVSQTPSNKVTEKGKYVELRCDPISGHTALYWYRQSLGQGPEFLIYFQGTGAADDSGLPNDRFFAVRPEGSVSTLKIQRTERGDSAVYLCASSLTSVGGELFFGEGSRLTVL.

The sample holds a few counts of this clone. The chain employs TRBV10-3 and TRBJ2-5; D perhaps matches TRBD1 (6 bases). Looked up from germline, CDR1 is ENHRY and CDR2 is SYGVKD. The V gene lost 1 base and the J gene lost 3 bases, with 9 bases spanning the gap. The length of the CDR3 is 14 residues. In DNA, the CDR3 is TGTGCCATCAGTGAGTGGGCAGGGGAAGAGACCCAGTACTTC. It codes for CAISEWAGEETQYF.

The genes are TRBV7-6 and TRBJ2-1; 11 positions agree with TRBD2. The CDR3 is 16 residues long. V lost 5 bases and J lost 9; bases outside the gene matches: 12. From germline, CDR1 is SGHVS and CDR2 FNYEAQ. CDR3: CASSPRPSGGQGEQFF. As DNA, the CDR3 is TGTGCCAGCAGCCCCCGACCTAGCGGGGGGCAGGGTGAGCAGTTCTTC.

This clone has only a few counts. The rearrangement joins TRBV5-1 to TRBJ2-5; weak D call: TRBD2 (5 bases). This CDR3 has 13 amino acids. Germline CDR1 reads SGHRS; CDR2 reads YFSETQ. Deletions cut 4 bases from V and 2 bases from J, with 9 bases between. In DNA form, the CDR3 reads TGCGCCAGCAGCGCGCCGGGACAAGAGACCCAGTACTTC. This encodes CASSAPGQETQYF. The full variable domain, in which reference TRBV5-1 and TRBJ2-5 provide the parts outside the CDR3, is KAGVTQTPRYLIKTRGQQVTLSCSPISGHRSVSWYQQTPGQGLQFLFEYFSETQRNKGNFPGRFSGRQFSNSRSEMNVSTLELGDSALYLCASSAPGQETQYFGPGTRLLVL.

This sequence joins TRBV29-1 and TRBJ2-5; 9 bases match TRBD2. This CDR3 comprises 14 residues. Trimming removed 4 bases from V and 5 bases from J; junction bases left unmatched: 8. The germline V gene has CDR1 SQVTM and CDR2 ANQGSEA. The CDR3 DNA sequence: TGCAGCGTTGTAGGGCGGGGGGGTCCCGAGACCCAGTACTTC. The encoded protein is CSVVGRGGPETQYF.

The chain couples TRBV7-9 to TRBJ1-5, with D maybe TRBD1 (6 bases). Trimming pared 5 bases from V and 0 bases from J, leaving 11 bases between. The CDR3 runs 15 residues. Germline V gene sequence: CDR1 SEHNR, CDR2 FQNEAQ (reference sequence). The CDR3 nucleotides read TGTGCCAGCAGCCTAGGGGGTTATAGCAATCAGCCCCAGCATTTT. It yields the protein CASSLGGYSNQPQHF. Drawing the rest from reference TRBV7-9 and TRBJ1-5, the complete variable domain is DTGVSQNPRHKITKRGQNVTFRCDPISEHNRLYWYRQTLGQGPEFLTYFQNEAQLEKSRLLSDRFSAERPKGSFSTLEIQRTEQGDSAMYLCASSLGGYSNQPQHFGDGTRLSIL.

The chain joins TRBV5-6 to TRBJ1-1; D call uncertain. Germline V gene data show CDR1 as SGHDT and CDR2 as YYEEEE. This CDR3 has 12 amino acids. V lost 2 bases and J 0 bases, leaving 2 bases between the germline ends. CDR3 bases: TGTGCCAGCAGCTTCATGAACACTGAAGCTTTCTTT. Its translation is CASSFMNTEAFF.

On this clone itself: This CDR3 is also generated by other DNA sequences in the sample. The chain carries TRBV30 and TRBJ1-4, with D uncertain. V lost 0 bases, J lost 5 bases, and 10 bases lay in between. The germline V gene has CDR1 GTSNPN and CDR2 SVGIG (reference sequence). This CDR3 is 14 amino acids long. The CDR3: CAWSVKGANEKLFF. The CDR3 region has the DNA TGTGCCTGGAGTGTGAAGGGAGCGAATGAAAAACTGTTTTTT.

V and J are TRBV6-6 and TRBJ2-1, with D unclear. V was clipped by 6 bases and J by 7 bases, with 13 bases between them. Germline V gene data show CDR1 as MNHNY and CDR2 as SVGAGI (reference sequence). The CDR3 totals 13 residues. The CDR3 nucleotides are TGTGCCAGCAGCCGGGTGGGATGGAATGAGCAGTTCTTC. It yields the protein CASSRVGWNEQFF.

This rearrangement joins TRBV27 to TRBJ2-1, with D perhaps TRBD2 (5 bases). The V end was cut by 8 bases, the J end by 4 bases, with 15 bases between. CDR1 and CDR2 from the germline V gene are MNHEY and SMNVEV (reference sequence). The CDR3 extends over 14 amino acids. In DNA form, the CDR3 reads TGTGCCAGCCGTTCGTCGGGGTGGTACAATGAGCAGTTCTTC. Translating gives CASRSSGWYNEQFF.

The chain has TRBV7-2 and TRBJ2-7; 7 bases agree with TRBD1. This CDR3 is 14 amino acids long. CDR1 and CDR2 from the germline V gene are SGHTA and FQGNSA. Trimming at V came to 0 bases and at J to 4 bases, leaving 3 bases not matched to a gene. For the CDR3, the DNA is TGTGCCAGCAGCTTAGCAGACAGGGTTTACGAGCAGTACTTC. It encodes CASSLADRVYEQYF.